This T cell receptor beta chain was captured in a study of cytotoxic CD8 clonotypes in ibrutinib-treated CLL. Study context: Among the patients, around 10 presented as relapsed/refractory and over 14 as treatment-naive; around 17 showed unmutated IGHV.

The CDR3 totals 14 residues. Germline V gives CDR1 KGHSH, CDR2 LQKENI. With 0 bases clipped from V and 2 bases from J, the junction kept 1 base outside the gene matches. Extraction of roughly 2 micrograms of genomic DNA from cryopreserved PBMCs supplied material for TCR beta libraries. Overall study results and limits: Baseline clonality, higher than in age-matched healthy donors, tracked circulating CD8+ T-cell counts. The study found clonality rose at ibrutinib response, then fell toward baseline at progression.

The data were produced by immunoSEQ multiplex PCR, yet TCRdb's version contains in-frame clones alone and is incomplete. The data show approximately 42,000 clones, with roughly two thirds seen just once and about 14% held by the top ten. Worth noting for this clone: Its antigen remains unidentified.

The TCR originated in a human donor with chronic lymphocytic leukemia. The J gene is TRBJ2-7, the V gene TRBV18, with TRBD1 identical over 7 bases. The input for sequencing was PBMCs, taken after 12 months of ibrutinib treatment. The CDR3 DNA sequence: TGTGCCAGCTCACCACCGGGACAGCCCTACGAGCAGTACTTC. Translation: CASSPPGQPYEQYF.